What follows describes a single T cell receptor (beta chain). This clone showed up just once. The antigen this receptor binds is unknown. No much larger clone is present one base from it, and per-base qualities are unavailable. Deletion took 0 bases off V and 12 bases off J, with a span of 12 bases between the germline ends. Per the germline V gene, MRHNA is the CDR1 and SNTAGT is the CDR2. From the cysteine through the phenylalanine, the CDR3 covers 13 amino acids. Only the CDR3 portion is preserved as DNA: 39 bases, with reading frame beginning at the first base. The immunoSEQ Assay, a bias-controlled multiplex PCR, was used to amplify TCRbeta CDR3 regions from genomic DNA. In the paper's pipeline: The number of nucleated cells in each sample was estimated by amplification of reference gene primers within the assay. Sequence reads were collapsed and filtered to measure the absolute abundance of every unique TCRbeta CDR3 rearrangement. Productive Simpson clonality was computed per sample as the square root of Simpson's diversity index over productive rearrangements. TCRdb holds this immuneACCESS table with in-frame rearrangements only. Some clones are missing; in checked studies, unresolved V genes explain under half, and the rest has no known cause. The DNA gave D and trimming, while V, J and clone size come from that table. The sample table contains 28,000 or so clones; only one count was recorded for around 90% of them. Of the sample, about 11% is held by the ten largest clones.

These data come from a study of blood T cell repertoires in COVID-19 (dated by TCRdb to 2020 to 2022). Some background on the complete study: Collaborator samples came from the United States, Italy and Spain and covered acute and convalescent phases of COVID-19. The repertoires were made available in a free public database intended to serve as a resource for research on the immune response to SARS-CoV-2. Deeply sampled blood TCRbeta repertoires from subjects exposed to, actively infected with, or recovered from COVID-19 were included in the dataset. Sample metadata almost always included a de-identified subject ID, COVID-19 status, age in years and sex. Where available, HLA class I and class II types were taken from metadata supplied by the sample provider and were not determined by assay-based typing. Samples were obtained from the ongoing ImmuneRACE study (first 160 participants) and from over a thousand subjects provided by 6 global collaborators. The prospective study material was composed of cDNA or gDNA derived from T cells, B-cell-depleted T cells, or PBMCs. Beyond this particular receptor, the publication reports: Clinical and demographic metadata were provided uncurated, with the amount varying by source and participant.

Each collaborating institution followed its own protocols to collect whole blood in K2EDTA tubes. For TCRbeta analysis, collaborators shipped samples as frozen whole blood, isolated PBMCs, or DNA extracted from either of those sample types. Sequenced sample: peripheral blood. The TCR originated in a man between 65 and 85 years old with acute or convalescent COVID-19. The rearranged chain carries TRBV6-4 and TRBJ2-1; a confident D gene designation cannot be given. This receptor carries the CDR3 CASSDSRLSPQFF. The base sequence is TGTGCCAGCAGTGACTCGAGACTGAGTCCGCAGTTCTTC.